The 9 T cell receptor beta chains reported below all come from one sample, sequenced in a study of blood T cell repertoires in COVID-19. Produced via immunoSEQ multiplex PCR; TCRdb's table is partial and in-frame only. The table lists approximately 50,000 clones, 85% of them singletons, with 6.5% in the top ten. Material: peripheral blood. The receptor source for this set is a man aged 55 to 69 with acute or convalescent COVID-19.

The CDR3 here is CASSLKGGSSYEQYF. Here the CDR3 DNA reads TGCGCCAGCAGCTTGAAGGGCGGGAGCTCCTACGAGCAGTACTTC. The V gene is TRBV5-1, the J gene TRBJ2-7; 7 positions agree with TRBD2. The V and J ends lost 1 base and 0 bases, in that order; junction bases with no gene match: 4. The CDR3 spans 15 residues. Germline lookup yields CDR1 SGHRS and CDR2 YFSETQ.

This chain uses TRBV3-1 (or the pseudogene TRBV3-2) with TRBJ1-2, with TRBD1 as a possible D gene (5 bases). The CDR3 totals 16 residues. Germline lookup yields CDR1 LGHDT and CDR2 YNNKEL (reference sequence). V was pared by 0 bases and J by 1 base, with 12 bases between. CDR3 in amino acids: CASSQDLWGGNYGYTF. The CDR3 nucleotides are TGTGCCAGCAGCCAAGATTTGTGGGGGGGTAACTATGGCTACACCTTC.

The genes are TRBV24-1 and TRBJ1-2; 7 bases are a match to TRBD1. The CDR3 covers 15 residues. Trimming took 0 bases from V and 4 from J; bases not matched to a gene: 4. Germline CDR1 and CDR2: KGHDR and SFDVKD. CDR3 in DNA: TGTGCCACCAGTGATTTGCAGGGGGGCGTCTATGGCTACACCTTC. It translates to CATSDLQGGVYGYTF.

CDR3 coding DNA: TGTGCCAGCAGCTTAGCTAGCGGGAAGGCCCTCGAGCAGTACTTC. Encoded protein: CASSLASGKALEQYF. The rearrangement uses TRBV11-2 and TRBJ2-7, with 9 bases aligning to TRBD2. Germline CDR1 reads SGHAT; CDR2 reads FQNNGV. The CDR3 contains 15 residues. V lost 1 base and J lost 6; bases outside the gene matches: 7.

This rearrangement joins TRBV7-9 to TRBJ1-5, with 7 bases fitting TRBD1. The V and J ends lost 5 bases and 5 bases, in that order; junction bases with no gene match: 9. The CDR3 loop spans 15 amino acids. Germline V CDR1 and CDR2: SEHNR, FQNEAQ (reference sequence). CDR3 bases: TGTGCCAGCAGCACAACAGGGGCATTGGATCAGCCCCAGCATTTT. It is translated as CASSTTGALDQPQHF.

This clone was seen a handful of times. The CDR3: CAWSVTGGTEAFF. CDR3 nucleotides: TGTGCCTGGAGTGTAACCGGGGGCACTGAAGCTTTCTTT. This rearrangement joins TRBV30 to TRBJ1-1; TRBD1 is a possible D gene (5 bases). The germline CDR1 and CDR2 sequences are GTSNPN and SVGIG (reference sequence). The CDR3 extends over 13 amino acids. Trimming cost V 0 bases and J 4 bases, with 9 bases left between them.

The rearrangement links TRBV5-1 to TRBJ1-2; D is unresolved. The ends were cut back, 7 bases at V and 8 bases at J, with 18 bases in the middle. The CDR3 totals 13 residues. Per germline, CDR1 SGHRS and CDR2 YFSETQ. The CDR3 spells CASSLVVDGGYTF. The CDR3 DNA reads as TGCGCCAGCTCCTTAGTGGTTGACGGGGGCTACACCTTC.

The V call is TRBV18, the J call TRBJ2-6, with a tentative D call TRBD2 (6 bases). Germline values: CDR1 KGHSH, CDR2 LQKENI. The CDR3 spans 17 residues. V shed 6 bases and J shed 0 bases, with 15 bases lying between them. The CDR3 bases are TGTGCCAGCTCGTCTACGGGGGTCAACTCTGGGGCCAACGTCCTGACTTTC. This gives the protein CASSSTGVNSGANVLTF.

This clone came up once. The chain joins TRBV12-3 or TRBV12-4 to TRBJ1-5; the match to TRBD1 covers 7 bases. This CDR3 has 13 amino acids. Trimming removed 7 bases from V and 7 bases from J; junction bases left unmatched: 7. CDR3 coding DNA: TGTGCCAGCACCTTCAGGGGGAACCAGCCCCAGCATTTT. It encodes CASTFRGNQPQHF.